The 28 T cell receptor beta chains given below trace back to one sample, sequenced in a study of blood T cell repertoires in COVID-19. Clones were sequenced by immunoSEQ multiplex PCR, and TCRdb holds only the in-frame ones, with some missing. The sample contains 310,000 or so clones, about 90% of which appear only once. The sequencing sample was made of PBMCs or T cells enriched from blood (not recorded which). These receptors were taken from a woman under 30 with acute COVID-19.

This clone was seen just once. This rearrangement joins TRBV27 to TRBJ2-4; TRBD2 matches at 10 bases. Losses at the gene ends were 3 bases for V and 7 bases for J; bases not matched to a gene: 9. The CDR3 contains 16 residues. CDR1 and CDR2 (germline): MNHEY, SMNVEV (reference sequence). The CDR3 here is CASSFSSGSPRNIQYF. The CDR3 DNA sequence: TGTGCCAGCAGTTTTTCTAGCGGGAGCCCCCGGAACATTCAGTACTTC.

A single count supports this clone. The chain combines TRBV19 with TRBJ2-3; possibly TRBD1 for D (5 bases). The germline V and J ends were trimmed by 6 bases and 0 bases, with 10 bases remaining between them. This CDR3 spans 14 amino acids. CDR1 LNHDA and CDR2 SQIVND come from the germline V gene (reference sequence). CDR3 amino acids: CASRKDRSTDTQYF. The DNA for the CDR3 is TGTGCCAGTAGGAAAGACAGAAGCACAGATACGCAGTATTTT.

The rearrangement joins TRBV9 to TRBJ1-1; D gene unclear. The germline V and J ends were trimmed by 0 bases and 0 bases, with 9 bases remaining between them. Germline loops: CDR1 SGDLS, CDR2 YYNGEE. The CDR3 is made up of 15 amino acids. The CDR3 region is CASSVAGGLNTEAFF. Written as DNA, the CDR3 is TGTGCCAGCAGCGTAGCGGGAGGTTTGAACACTGAAGCTTTCTTT. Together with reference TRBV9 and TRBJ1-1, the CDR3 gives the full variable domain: DSGVTQTPKHLITATGQRVTLRCSPRSGDLSVYWYQQSLDQGLQFLIQYYNGEERAKGNILERFSAQQFPDLHSELNLSSLELGDSALYFCASSVAGGLNTEAFFGQGTRLTVV.

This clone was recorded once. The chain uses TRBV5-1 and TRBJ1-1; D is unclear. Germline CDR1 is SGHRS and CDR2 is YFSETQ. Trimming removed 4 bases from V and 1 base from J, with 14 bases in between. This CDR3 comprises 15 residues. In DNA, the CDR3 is TGCGCCAGCAGCCCTCCGGGGAATACGAACACTGAAGCTTTCTTT. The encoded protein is CASSPPGNTNTEAFF.

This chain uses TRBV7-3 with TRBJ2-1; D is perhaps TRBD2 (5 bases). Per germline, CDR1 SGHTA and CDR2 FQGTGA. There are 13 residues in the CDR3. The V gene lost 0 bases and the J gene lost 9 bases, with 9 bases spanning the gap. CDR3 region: CASSLTSEVEQFF. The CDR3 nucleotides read TGTGCCAGCAGCTTAACATCGGAGGTTGAGCAGTTCTTC.

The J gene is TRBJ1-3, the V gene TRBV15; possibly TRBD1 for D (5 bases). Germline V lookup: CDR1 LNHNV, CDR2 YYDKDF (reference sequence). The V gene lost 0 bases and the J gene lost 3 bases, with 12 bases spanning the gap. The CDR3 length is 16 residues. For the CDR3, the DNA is TGTGCCACCAGCAGAGATCAGGGTTTAGATGGAAACACCATATATTTT. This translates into CATSRDQGLDGNTIYF.

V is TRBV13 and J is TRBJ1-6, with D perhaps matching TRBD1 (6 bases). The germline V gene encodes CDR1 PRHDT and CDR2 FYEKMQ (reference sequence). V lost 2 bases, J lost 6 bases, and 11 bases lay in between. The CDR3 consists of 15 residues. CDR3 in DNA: TGTGCCAGCAGCTTAAGAACAGGGAGTAATTCACCCCTCCACTTT. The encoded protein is CASSLRTGSNSPLHF.

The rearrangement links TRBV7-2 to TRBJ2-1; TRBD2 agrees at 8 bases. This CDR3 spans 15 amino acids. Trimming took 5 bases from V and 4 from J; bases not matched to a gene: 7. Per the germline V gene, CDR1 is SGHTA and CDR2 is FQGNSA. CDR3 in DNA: TGTGCCAGCAGCCGCGTGGAGCGGGGGTACAATGAGCAGTTCTTC. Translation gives CASSRVERGYNEQFF.

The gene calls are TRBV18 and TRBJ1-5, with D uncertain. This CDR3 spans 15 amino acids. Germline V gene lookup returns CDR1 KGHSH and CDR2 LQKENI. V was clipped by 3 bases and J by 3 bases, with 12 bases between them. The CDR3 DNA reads TGTGCCAGCTCACCCCAGGTAGTATCCAATCAGCCCCAGCATTTT. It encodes CASSPQVVSNQPQHF.

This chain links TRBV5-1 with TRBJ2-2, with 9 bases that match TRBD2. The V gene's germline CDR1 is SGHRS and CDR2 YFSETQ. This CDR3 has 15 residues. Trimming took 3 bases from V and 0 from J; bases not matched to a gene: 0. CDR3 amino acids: CASSSSGANTGELFF. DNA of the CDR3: TGCGCCAGCAGCTCTAGCGGGGCGAACACCGGGGAGCTGTTTTTT. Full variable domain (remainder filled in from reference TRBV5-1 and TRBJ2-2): KAGVTQTPRYLIKTRGQQVTLSCSPISGHRSVSWYQQTPGQGLQFLFEYFSETQRNKGNFPGRFSGRQFSNSRSEMNVSTLELGDSALYLCASSSSGANTGELFFGEGSRLTVL.

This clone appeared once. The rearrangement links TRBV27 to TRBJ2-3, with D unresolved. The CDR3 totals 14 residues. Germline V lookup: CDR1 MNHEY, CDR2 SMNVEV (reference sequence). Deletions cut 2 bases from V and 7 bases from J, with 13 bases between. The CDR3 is CASSLTPAGHTQYF. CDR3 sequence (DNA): TGTGCCAGCAGTTTAACTCCGGCAGGCCATACGCAGTATTTT.

CDR3 in DNA: TGTGCCAGCAGCCAGGGGGGTACCCACCAGCCCCAGCATTTT. It specifies CASSQGGTHQPQHF. The chain carries TRBV3-1 (or the pseudogene TRBV3-2) and TRBJ1-5; TRBD1 is a possible D gene (5 bases). Germline-derived CDR1 and CDR2 are LGHDT and YNNKEL (reference sequence). Trimming pared 3 bases from V and 7 bases from J, leaving 13 bases between. The CDR3 loop spans 14 amino acids.

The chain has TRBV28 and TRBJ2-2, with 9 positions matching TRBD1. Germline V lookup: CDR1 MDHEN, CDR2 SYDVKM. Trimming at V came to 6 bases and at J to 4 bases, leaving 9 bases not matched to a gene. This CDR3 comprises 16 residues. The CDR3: CASRPTGTGRTGELFF. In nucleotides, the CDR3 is TGTGCCAGCAGACCTACCGGGACAGGGCGCACCGGGGAGCTGTTTTTT.

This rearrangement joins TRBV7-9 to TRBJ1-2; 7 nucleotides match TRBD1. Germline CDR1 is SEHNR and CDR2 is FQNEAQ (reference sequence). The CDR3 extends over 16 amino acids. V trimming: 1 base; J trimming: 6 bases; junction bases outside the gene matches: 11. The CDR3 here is CASSLVPYEGAHGYTF. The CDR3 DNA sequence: TGTGCCAGCAGCTTAGTCCCTTATGAGGGGGCGCATGGCTACACCTTC.

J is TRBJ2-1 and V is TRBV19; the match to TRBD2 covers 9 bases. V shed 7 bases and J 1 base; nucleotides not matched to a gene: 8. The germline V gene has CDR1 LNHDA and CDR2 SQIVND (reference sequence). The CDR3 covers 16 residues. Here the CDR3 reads CASNEAGGPSYNEQFF. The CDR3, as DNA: TGTGCCAGTAATGAAGCGGGAGGACCTTCCTACAATGAGCAGTTCTTC.

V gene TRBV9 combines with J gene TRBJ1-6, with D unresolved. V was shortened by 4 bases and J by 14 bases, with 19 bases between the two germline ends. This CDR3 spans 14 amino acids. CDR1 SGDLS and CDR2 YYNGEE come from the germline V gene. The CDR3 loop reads CASSIQQQSSSLHF. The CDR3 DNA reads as TGTGCCAGCAGCATTCAACAGCAGAGTTCTTCCCTCCACTTT.

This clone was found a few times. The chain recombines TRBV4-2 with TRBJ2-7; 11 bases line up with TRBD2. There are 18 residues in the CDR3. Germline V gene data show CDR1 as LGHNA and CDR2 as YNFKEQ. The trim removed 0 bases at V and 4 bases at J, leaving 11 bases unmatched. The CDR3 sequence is CASSQDPPKLAGVYEQYF. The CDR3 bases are TGTGCCAGCAGCCAAGATCCTCCGAAACTAGCGGGAGTATACGAGCAGTACTTC.

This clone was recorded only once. The CDR3 DNA reads as TGTGCCAGCAGCTTCACTGGGGCCAACGTCCTGACTTTC. It codes for CASSFTGANVLTF. V gene TRBV9 combines with J gene TRBJ2-6; unclear D gene. The germline CDR1 and CDR2 sequences are SGDLS and YYNGEE. The CDR3 consists of 13 residues. V was shortened by 4 bases and J by 2 bases, with 4 bases between the two germline ends.

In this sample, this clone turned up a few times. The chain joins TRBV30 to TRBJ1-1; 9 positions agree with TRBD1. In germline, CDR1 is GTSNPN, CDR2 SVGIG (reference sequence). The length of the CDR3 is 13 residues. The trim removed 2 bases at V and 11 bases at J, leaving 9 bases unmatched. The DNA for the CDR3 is TGTGCCTGGAGTACAGGGGGCGGGAGTGCCGCTTTCTTT. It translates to CAWSTGGGSAAFF.

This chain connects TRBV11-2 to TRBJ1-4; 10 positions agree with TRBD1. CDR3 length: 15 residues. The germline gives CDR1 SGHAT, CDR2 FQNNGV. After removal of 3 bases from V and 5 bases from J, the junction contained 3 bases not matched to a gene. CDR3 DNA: TGTGCCAGCAGCTTGGGACAGGGGTGGAATGAAAAACTGTTTTTT. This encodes CASSLGQGWNEKLFF.

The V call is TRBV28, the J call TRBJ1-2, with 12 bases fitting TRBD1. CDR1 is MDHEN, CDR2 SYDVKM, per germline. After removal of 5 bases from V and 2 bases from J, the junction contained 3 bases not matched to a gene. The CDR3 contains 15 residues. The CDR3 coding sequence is TGTGCCAGCAGTCTGGGACAGGGGGCAAACTATGGCTACACCTTC. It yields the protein CASSLGQGANYGYTF.

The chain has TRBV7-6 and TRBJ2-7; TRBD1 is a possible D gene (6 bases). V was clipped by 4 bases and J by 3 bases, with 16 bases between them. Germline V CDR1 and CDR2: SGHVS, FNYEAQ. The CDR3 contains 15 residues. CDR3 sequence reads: CASSSLQGNYYEQYF. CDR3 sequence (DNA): TGTGCCAGCAGCTCGTTACAGGGAAATTACTACGAGCAGTACTTC.

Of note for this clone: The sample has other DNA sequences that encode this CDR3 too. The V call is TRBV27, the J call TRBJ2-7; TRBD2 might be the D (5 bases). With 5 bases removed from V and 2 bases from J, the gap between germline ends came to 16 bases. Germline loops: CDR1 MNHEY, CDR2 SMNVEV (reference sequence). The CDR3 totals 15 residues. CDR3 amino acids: CASSPRGAATYEQYF. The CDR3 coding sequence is TGTGCCAGCAGTCCTCGAGGAGCGGCCACCTACGAGCAGTACTTC.

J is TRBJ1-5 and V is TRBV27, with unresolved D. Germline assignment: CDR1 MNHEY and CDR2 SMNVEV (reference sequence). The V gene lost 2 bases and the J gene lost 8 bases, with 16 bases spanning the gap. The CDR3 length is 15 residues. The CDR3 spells CASSLTFSGFEPQHF. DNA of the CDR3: TGTGCCAGCAGTTTAACGTTCTCGGGGTTCGAGCCCCAGCATTTT.

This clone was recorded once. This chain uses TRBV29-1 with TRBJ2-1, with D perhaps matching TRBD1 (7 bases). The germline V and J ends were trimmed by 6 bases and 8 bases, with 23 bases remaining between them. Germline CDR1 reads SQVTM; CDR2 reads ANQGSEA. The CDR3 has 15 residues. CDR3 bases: TGCAGCGTCTCAGGGGGAGCGGGTGTAAGCTATGAGCAGTTCTTC. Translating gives CSVSGGAGVSYEQFF.

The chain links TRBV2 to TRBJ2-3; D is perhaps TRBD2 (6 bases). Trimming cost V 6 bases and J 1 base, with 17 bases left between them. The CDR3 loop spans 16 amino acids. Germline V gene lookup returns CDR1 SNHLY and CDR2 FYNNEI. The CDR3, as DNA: TGTGCCAGCAGCTTGAGGTCCTGGGGGGGCACAGATACGCAGTATTTT. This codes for CASSLRSWGGTDTQYF.

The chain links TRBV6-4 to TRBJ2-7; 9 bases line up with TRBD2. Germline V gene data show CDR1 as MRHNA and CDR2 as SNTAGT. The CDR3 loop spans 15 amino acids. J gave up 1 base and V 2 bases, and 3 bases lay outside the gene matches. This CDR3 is CASSDAGGLSYEQYF. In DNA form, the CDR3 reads TGTGCCAGCAGTGACGCGGGAGGGCTTTCCTACGAGCAGTACTTC.

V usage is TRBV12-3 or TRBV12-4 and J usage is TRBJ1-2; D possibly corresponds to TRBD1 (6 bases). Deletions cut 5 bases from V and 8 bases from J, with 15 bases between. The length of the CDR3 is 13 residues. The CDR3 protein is CASSAGAGDGYTF. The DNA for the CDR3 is TGTGCCAGCAGTGCGGGGGCTGGTGACGGCTACACCTTC.